This paragraph reports one T cell receptor beta chain. An end of the junction does not agree with germline; a read error may underlie this. RNA and DNA were co-extracted from roughly 20-30 mg of unsorted bulk tissue. This sample stems from a study of tumor-infiltrating lymphocytes in primary liver carcinoma. The CDR3 covers 15 residues. Per germline, CDR1 MNHEY and CDR2 SVGAGI. From around 520 ng of total RNA, TCR beta-specific cDNA was reverse-transcribed using a constant-region primer. It was through three nested multiplex PCR rounds of slightly modified ARM-PCR that TCR beta libraries arose. The first two PCR rounds used TRBV1-TRBV30 forward primers with a C-beta reverse primer, roughly 10 cycles each. TCRdb itself ran the multiplex PCR reads through MiXCR, one entry per CDR3 protein. The sample consists of 85,000 to 100,000 distinct CDR3 sequences, about 70% of them appearing once.

Sequences were obtained from tumor-adjacent normal liver tissue. The source is a middle-aged man with primary liver carcinoma and hepatitis B virus infection. The chain couples TRBV6-5 to TRBJ2-6; possible D gene TRBD1, 5 bases. CDR3: CASSPTHSGANVLTF. The DNA of the CDR3 is TGTGCCAGCAGTCCTACCCACTCTGGGGCCAACGTCCTGACTTTT.